The 9 T cell receptor beta chains below were found in one sample sequenced in a study of Tregs in tolerant kidney transplant recipients. Repertoires were generated with immunoSEQ multiplex PCR, while TCRdb's copy carries only in-frame clones and drops some. In the table there are 55,000 to 80,000 clones, less than 98% of which are singletons. Sequenced material: Tregs from blood, taken before the transplant. Receptors were obtained from a human donor who received a combined kidney and bone marrow transplant.

The CDR3 DNA sequence: TGTGCCAGCTCACTAACGGGCGGACTAGCGCTCTACAATGAGCAGTTCTTC. It yields the protein CASSLTGGLALYNEQFF. This chain joins TRBV18 and TRBJ2-1; TRBD2 matches at 9 bases. Germline V gives CDR1 KGHSH, CDR2 LQKENI. This CDR3 has 17 amino acids. V gave up 4 bases and J gave up 3 bases; unmatched junction bases: 10.

The chain carries TRBV10-3 and TRBJ1-1, with TRBD1 matching over 7 bases. This CDR3 comprises 17 residues. V lost 0 bases to trimming and J lost 2 bases; unmatched junction nucleotides: 9. Per germline, CDR1 ENHRY and CDR2 SYGVKD. CDR3 residues: CAISESRTGSLNTEAFF. The DNA for the CDR3 is TGTGCCATCAGTGAGTCTCGGACAGGCTCACTAAACACTGAAGCTTTCTTT.

The chain joins TRBV5-1 to TRBJ2-5; 12 bases line up with TRBD2. The germline gives CDR1 SGHRS, CDR2 YFSETQ. With 4 bases clipped from V and 5 bases from J, the junction kept 6 bases outside the gene matches. The CDR3 consists of 15 residues. CDR3 residues: CASSATSGGLETQYF. For the CDR3, the DNA is TGCGCCAGCAGCGCGACTAGCGGGGGCCTGGAGACCCAGTACTTC.

The rearrangement joins TRBV14 to TRBJ1-6; 9 bases align to TRBD1. This CDR3 spans 18 amino acids. In germline, CDR1 is SGHDN, CDR2 FVKESK. J was trimmed by 10 bases and V by 0 bases; bases with no gene match: 13. For the CDR3, the DNA is TGTGCCAGCAGCCAAGATAGGCCTCCGGGACAGGGTAAATCACCCCTCCACTTT. Its protein product is CASSQDRPPGQGKSPLHF. Looking up the rest from reference TRBV14 and TRBJ1-6 gives the full variable domain: EAGVTQFPSHSVIEKGQTVTLRCDPISGHDNLYWYRRVMGKEIKFLLHFVKESKQDESGMPNNRFLAERTGGTYSTLKVQPAELEDSGVYFCASSQDRPPGQGKSPLHFGNGTRLTVT.

This chain joins TRBV14 and TRBJ1-1, with D tentatively TRBD1 (6 bases). V lost 4 bases, J lost 5 bases, and 17 bases lay in between. The CDR3 is made up of 15 amino acids. Germline CDR1 and CDR2: SGHDN and FVKESK. CDR3 in amino acids: CASSRLTGKWTEAFF. CDR3 nucleotides: TGTGCCAGCAGCCGATTGACAGGCAAGTGGACTGAAGCTTTCTTT.

The chain uses TRBV30 and TRBJ1-4; 7 positions agree with TRBD1. CDR1 is GTSNPN and CDR2 is SVGIG in the germline V gene (reference sequence). V lost 4 bases and J lost 6; bases outside the gene matches: 8. The CDR3 is made up of 14 amino acids. Here the CDR3 DNA reads TGTGCCTGGAATTCGGACAGGAGGGATGAAAAACTGTTTTTT. Translating gives CAWNSDRRDEKLFF.

The rearrangement uses TRBV6-1 and TRBJ1-3; the D is unclear. This CDR3 has 14 amino acids. Germline assignment: CDR1 MNHNS and CDR2 SASEGT. Trimming removed 6 bases from V and 0 bases from J, with 9 bases in between. CDR3 sequence: CASRDGNSGNTIYF. The CDR3 DNA follows: TGTGCCAGCAGGGACGGGAACTCTGGAAACACCATATATTTT.

V gene TRBV27 combines with J gene TRBJ2-5, with 8 bases aligning to TRBD1. The J call is in doubt because the DNA end fits TRBJ2-7 better. Germline values: CDR1 MNHEY, CDR2 SMNVEV (reference sequence). There are 16 residues in the CDR3. CDR3 DNA: TGTGCCACCCATCCCCGCCCCGGGACAGGTACTTACGAGCAGTACTTC. Its translation: CATHPRPGTGTYEQYF.

The V call is TRBV19, the J call TRBJ2-2, with 9 bases identical to TRBD2. Germline V lookup: CDR1 LNHDA, CDR2 SQIVND (reference sequence). V gave up 5 bases and J gave up 6 bases; unmatched junction bases: 7. The CDR3 is 15 amino acids. DNA of the CDR3: TGTGCCAGTAGTCCTAGCGGGGCTGGCGCCGGGGAGCTGTTTTTT. This codes for CASSPSGAGAGELFF.